This T cell receptor beta chain was retrieved from a study of shared clonotypes between healthy human individuals. Study as a whole: For every donor, three CD4 naive, three CD4 memory, two CD8 naive and one CD8 memory plates were used. Study-wide points: The generation probabilities recorded for non-shared clonotypes fell below those of clonotypes shared by all four donors. Naive subsets typically showed greater estimated richness than memory subsets.

In germline, CDR1 is MNHNS, CDR2 SASEGT. V dropped 3 bases and J dropped 3 bases, with 8 bases sitting between them. CDR3 length equals 14 residues. The repertoire was sequenced with immunoSEQ multiplex PCR; TCRdb's copy has only in-frame clones and lacks some. In the table there are fewer than 1.8 million clones, 98% to 99% of which are singletons. The study enrolled healthy HIV-negative adults without recent acute infections or vaccinations as donors. This clone was recorded once. Its cognate antigen is unknown. The chain combines TRBV6-1 with TRBJ2-2; D call uncertain. Sample: naive CD4+ T cells sorted from blood. Subset in this sample: CD45RA+ positively selected. This sequence was found in a man aged 25 to 40 in good health. In DNA, the CDR3 is TGTGCCAGCAGTGACCGGTCTTACACCGGGGAGCTGTTTTTT. Translation gives CASSDRSYTGELFF.